The 25 T cell receptor beta chains below come from one sample, sequenced in a study of cytomegalovirus exposure and HLA in healthy donors. Here immunoSEQ multiplex PCR was the method, and the copy in TCRdb shows in-frame clones only, minus some. Here the sample spans fewer than 250,000 clones, 83% being singletons. Sequencing was performed on PBMCs. The receptors here all came from a woman under 30 in good health and CMV-seronegative.

The table lists this clone with a few counts. The chain carries TRBV19 and TRBJ1-2; a possible D gene is TRBD1 (5 bases). The CDR3 runs to 13 residues. The ends were cut back, 9 bases at V and 5 bases at J, with 16 bases in the middle. The germline V gene has CDR1 LNHDA and CDR2 SQIVND (reference sequence). The CDR3 sequence is CARTTQGPYGYTF. The CDR3 DNA is TGTGCCAGAACAACTCAGGGTCCATATGGCTACACCTTC.

The rearrangement joins TRBV14 to TRBJ1-1; D is possibly TRBD1 (6 bases). The CDR3 has 15 residues. Germline CDR1 is SGHDN and CDR2 is FVKESK. V lost 0 bases and J 1 base, leaving 9 bases between the germline ends. The CDR3 DNA reads TGTGCCAGCAGCCAAGACCAGGGGTGGAACACTGAAGCTTTCTTT. Translation: CASSQDQGWNTEAFF.

In regard to this clone: The junction and the germline gene differ at one end; a read error may be behind it. CDR3 coding DNA: TGTGCTAGCAGCTTACGTGGTAGCGGCACAGATACGCAGTATTTT. Translated, it gives CASSLRGSGTDTQYF. This chain connects TRBV7-7 to TRBJ2-3, with a possible D match to TRBD2 (5 bases). Germline loops: CDR1 SSHAT, CDR2 FNYEAQ (reference sequence). This CDR3 has 15 residues.

The chain links TRBV19 to TRBJ2-3, with D unclear. V was pared by 3 bases and J by 6 bases, with 7 bases between. Germline V gene lookup returns CDR1 LNHDA and CDR2 SQIVND (reference sequence). This CDR3 has 12 amino acids. CDR3 nucleotide sequence: TGTGCCAGTAGTATTACTGGGGATACGCAGTATTTT. The encoded protein is CASSITGDTQYF.

J is TRBJ1-5 and V is TRBV30; possible D gene TRBD1, 5 bases. CDR1 GTSNPN and CDR2 SVGIG come from the germline V gene (reference sequence). The length of the CDR3 is 14 residues. The V end was cut by 2 bases, the J end by 1 base, with 9 bases between. The CDR3 nucleotides read TGTGCCTGGAGTAGGGGTAACAGCAATCAGCCCCAGCATTTT. It yields the protein CAWSRGNSNQPQHF.

V usage is TRBV30 and J usage is TRBJ2-7; TRBD2 is a possible D gene (6 bases). The V and J ends lost 4 bases and 0 bases respectively, with 16 bases between them. Germline assignment: CDR1 GTSNPN and CDR2 SVGIG (reference sequence). This CDR3 contains 15 residues. The DNA of the CDR3 is TGTGCCTGGACCCTGCGGGGCGCGATCTCCTACGAGCAGTACTTC. It specifies CAWTLRGAISYEQYF.

CDR3 sequence reads: CASSQGADGYTF. In nucleotides, the CDR3 is TGTGCCAGCAGCCAGGGGGCCGATGGCTACACCTTC. The chain is built from TRBV14 and TRBJ1-2; D is perhaps TRBD1 (6 bases). The length of the CDR3 is 12 residues. The germline gives CDR1 SGHDN, CDR2 FVKESK. V was cut by 3 bases and J by 6 bases, with 8 bases left in between.

The chain combines TRBV10-3 with TRBJ2-7, with TRBD1 matching 7 bases. The CDR3 spans 13 residues. The germline CDR1 and CDR2 sequences are ENHRY and SYGVKD. The V and J ends lost 10 bases and 5 bases, in that order; junction bases with no gene match: 11. The CDR3 sequence: CATRDSLLHEQYF. The DNA for the CDR3 is TGTGCCACCCGGGACAGCCTCCTCCACGAGCAGTACTTC.

The gene calls are TRBV19 and TRBJ2-5, with 7 bases identical to TRBD1. Germline-derived CDR1 and CDR2 are LNHDA and SQIVND (reference sequence). V lost 5 bases and J lost 4; bases outside the gene matches: 10. This CDR3 spans 15 amino acids. The CDR3 coding sequence is TGTGCCAGTAGTCCCTTCCAGGGGGATCTAGAGACCCAGTACTTC. This sequence encodes CASSPFQGDLETQYF.

This clone appeared once. The V and J genes are TRBV18 and TRBJ2-7, with D maybe TRBD2 (7 bases). The V and J ends lost 3 bases and 4 bases respectively, with 13 bases between them. This CDR3 has 14 residues. Germline-derived CDR1 and CDR2 are KGHSH and LQKENI. The CDR3: CASSPKGGSYEQYF. The CDR3 coding sequence is TGTGCCAGCTCACCGAAGGGGGGGAGTTACGAGCAGTACTTC.

This chain joins TRBV6-6 and TRBJ2-2; D unresolved. The CDR3 length is 15 residues. Germline values: CDR1 MNHNY, CDR2 SVGAGI (reference sequence). V dropped 5 bases and J dropped 1 base, with 11 bases sitting between them. The chain's CDR3 is CASSPRNRNTGELFF. The CDR3 nucleotides read TGTGCCAGCAGTCCAAGGAACAGGAACACCGGGGAGCTGTTTTTT.

The chain carries TRBV5-1 and TRBJ1-2, with no clear D. Germline values: CDR1 SGHRS, CDR2 YFSETQ. The CDR3 sequence is 13 residues long. Trimming pared 4 bases from V and 8 bases from J, leaving 15 bases between. CDR3: CASSPETPWGYTF. The CDR3 region has the DNA TGCGCCAGCAGCCCGGAGACCCCGTGGGGCTACACCTTC.

The rearrangement uses TRBV5-1 and TRBJ2-5, with TRBD2 identical over 12 bases. After removal of 6 bases from V and 1 base from J, the junction contained 4 bases not matched to a gene. CDR3 length equals 15 residues. Germline CDR1 is SGHRS and CDR2 is YFSETQ. The CDR3 loop reads CASTEGLAGQETQYF. In nucleotides, the CDR3 is TGCGCCAGCACCGAGGGACTAGCGGGCCAAGAGACCCAGTACTTC.

CDR3 protein: CASSPGTAPGYTF. The CDR3 region has the DNA TGTGCCAGTAGCCCCGGGACTGCGCCCGGCTACACCTTC. This chain joins TRBV19 and TRBJ1-2; tentatively, D is TRBD1 (5 bases). V lost 6 bases to trimming and J lost 8 bases, with 16 bases between them. CDR3 length: 13 residues. CDR1 and CDR2 (germline): LNHDA, SQIVND (reference sequence).

V usage is TRBV19 and J usage is TRBJ2-7; D is unclear. CDR1 and CDR2 (germline): LNHDA, SQIVND (reference sequence). V lost 7 bases to trimming and J lost 0 bases, with 13 bases between them. The CDR3 extends over 14 amino acids. Written as DNA, the CDR3 is TGTGCCAGTACTTTGTCACCCAGCTCCTACGAGCAGTACTTC. Its protein product is CASTLSPSSYEQYF.

This clone was picked up one time. This chain uses TRBV13 with TRBJ1-2; TRBD1 aligns across 7 bases. Germline assignment: CDR1 PRHDT and CDR2 FYEKMQ (reference sequence). This CDR3 spans 16 amino acids. V trimming: 1 base; J trimming: 4 bases; junction bases outside the gene matches: 9. As DNA, the CDR3 is TGTGCCAGCAGCTTAGCCCGCGGACAGGACCTCTATGGCTACACCTTC. This translates into CASSLARGQDLYGYTF.

The chain is built from TRBV25-1 and TRBJ1-3; unclear D gene. Germline V gene lookup returns CDR1 MGHDK and CDR2 SYGVNS. Trimming pared 7 bases from V and 0 bases from J, leaving 10 bases between. CDR3 length: 14 amino acids. CDR3 bases: TGTGCCAGCATGGGCGCTGGCTCTGGAAACACCATATATTTT. Amino acids: CASMGAGSGNTIYF.

The chain recombines TRBV29-1 with TRBJ2-5, with TRBD2 matching over 11 bases. In germline, CDR1 is SQVTM, CDR2 ANQGSEA. With 7 bases clipped from V and 4 bases from J, the junction kept 5 bases outside the gene matches. This CDR3 comprises 13 residues. CDR3 amino acids: CSALAGVSETQYF. The DNA of the CDR3 is TGCAGCGCACTAGCGGGAGTATCAGAGACCCAGTACTTC.

The chain employs TRBV7-3 and TRBJ2-2; D remains ambiguous. The CDR3 covers 13 residues. The V end lost 5 bases, the J end lost 3 bases, and 7 bases lay between the germline ends. The germline V gene has CDR1 SGHTA and CDR2 FQGTGA. In DNA, the CDR3 is TGTGCCAGCAGCCCCCCCCACACCGGGGAGCTGTTTTTT. Its translation is CASSPPHTGELFF. Full variable domain (rest looked up from reference TRBV7-3 and TRBJ2-2): GAGVSQTPSNKVTEKGKYVELRCDPISGHTALYWYRQSLGQGPEFLIYFQGTGAADDSGLPNDRFFAVRPEGSVSTLKIQRTERGDSAVYLCASSPPHTGELFFGEGSRLTVL.

The V and J genes are TRBV27 and TRBJ1-1; D gene unclear. Trimming removed 6 bases at V and 9 bases at J, with 23 bases between. The CDR3 is 15 residues long. From germline, CDR1 is MNHEY and CDR2 SMNVEV (reference sequence). The chain's CDR3 is CASSNFKRSGNQAFF. CDR3 in DNA: TGTGCCAGCAGCAATTTCAAGAGGTCGGGAAACCAAGCTTTCTTT.

The chain recombines TRBV5-1 with TRBJ1-1, with 10 nucleotides matching TRBD1. This CDR3 has 14 amino acids. CDR1 SGHRS and CDR2 YFSETQ come from the germline V gene. Trimming cost V 3 bases and J 5 bases; bases outside gene matches: 4. CDR3 region: CASSSGTGVTEAFF. Here the CDR3 DNA reads TGCGCCAGCAGCTCCGGGACAGGGGTAACTGAAGCTTTCTTT.

The V call is TRBV7-8, the J call TRBJ1-4; the D gene is possibly TRBD1 (6 bases). The CDR3 has 15 residues. Germline V CDR1 and CDR2: SGHVS, FQNEAQ. Trimming took off 3 bases at V and 4 bases at J, with 12 bases between the two ends. Here the CDR3 reads CASSFQGLVNEKLFF. DNA for the CDR3: TGTGCCAGCAGCTTCCAGGGGTTAGTTAATGAAAAACTGTTTTTT.

V is TRBV30 and J is TRBJ2-4; D might be TRBD1 or TRBD2, each matching 6 bases. CDR1 and CDR2 (germline): GTSNPN, SVGIG (reference sequence). The germline V and J ends were trimmed by 0 bases and 8 bases, with 11 bases remaining between them. The CDR3 totals 13 residues. The CDR3 nucleotides are TGTGCCTGGAGTGTCGGGGGCCGGGACATTCAGTACTTC. Encoded protein: CAWSVGGRDIQYF. Looking up the rest from reference TRBV30 and TRBJ2-4 gives the full variable domain: SQTIHQWPATLVQPVGSPLSLECTVEGTSNPNLYWYRQAAGRGLQLLFYSVGIGQISSEVPQNLSASRPQDRQFILSSKKLLLSDSGFYLCAWSVGGRDIQYFGAGTRLSVL.

The gene calls are TRBV10-2 and TRBJ2-7; no reliable D call. There are 15 residues in the CDR3. V was trimmed by 3 bases and J by 2 bases, leaving 14 bases between them. Germline CDR1 is WSHSY and CDR2 is SAAADI. CDR3 sequence (DNA): TGCGCCAGCAGTGATCGGCCCTTTGTGACCTACGAGCAGTACTTC. Residues: CASSDRPFVTYEQYF.

The chain employs TRBV6-4 and TRBJ2-1; the match to TRBD2 covers 7 bases. The trim removed 3 bases at V and 1 base at J, leaving 3 bases unmatched. The CDR3 sequence is 15 residues long. CDR1 is MRHNA, CDR2 SNTAGT, per germline. CDR3 sequence reads: CASSEAGGSYNEQFF. The CDR3, as DNA: TGTGCCAGCAGTGAGGCCGGGGGGTCCTACAATGAGCAGTTCTTC.